These T cell receptor beta chains were read from a single sample in a study of T cell responses to AZD1222 COVID-19 vaccine. Here immunoSEQ multiplex PCR was the method, and the copy in TCRdb shows in-frame clones only, minus some. The sample contains approximately 120,000 clones, around 87% of which appear only once. The material was peripheral blood, obtained on day 0 of AZD1222 vaccination. The source of these receptors is an adult in good health. Each CDR3 is given with its conserved first and last residue. Fields, in order: clone size, J gene, V gene, D gene, CDR3 DNA, CDR3 protein. D genes are given only for firm matches. Size values are once, few and many counts, or a class for expanded clones, and some rows have none.

size: -; J: TRBJ2-1; V: TRBV27; D: -; DNA: TGTGCCAGCAGTTTACCCTATCGAGGTCCCGTGCCCGATAGTTTTGAAGAGCAGTTCTTC; CDR3: CASSLPYRGPVPDSFEEQFF
size: -; J: TRBJ2-7; V: TRBV5-4; D: -; DNA: TGTGCCAGCAGCTTGTTTGGGGGCGCGTCCTACGAGCAGTACTTC; CDR3: CASSLFGGASYEQYF
size: many; J: TRBJ1-2; V: TRBV9; D: TRBD1; DNA: TGTGCCAGCAGCGTAGATGGGACAGGGAACTATGGCTACACCTTC; CDR3: CASSVDGTGNYGYTF
size: -; J: TRBJ2-1; V: TRBV9; D: TRBD2; DNA: TGTGCCAGCAGCCCCAGGAGGTGGACTAGCGGGGGGAACTCCTACAATGAGCAGTTCTTC; CDR3: CASSPRRWTSGGNSYNEQFF
size: -; J: TRBJ1-4; V: TRBV27; D: -; DNA: TGTGCCAGCAGCCAGGACGGTTTGGGTGAAAAACTGTTTTTT; CDR3: CASSQDGLGEKLFF
size: -; J: TRBJ2-3; V: TRBV7-2; D: -; DNA: TGTGCCAGCAGTTTATCGGTTGGGAGGCCCACCACAGATACGCAGTATTTT; CDR3: CASSLSVGRPTTDTQYF
size: -; J: TRBJ2-5; V: TRBV7-2; D: -; DNA: TGTGCCAGCAGCCCCCAGGGCTTATCGAGGGAGACCCAGTACTTC; CDR3: CASSPQGLSRETQYF
size: -; J: TRBJ2-7; V: TRBV27; D: TRBD2; DNA: TGTGCCAGCAGTTCCGGGACTAGCGGCTACGAGCAGTACTTC; CDR3: CASSSGTSGYEQYF
size: -; J: TRBJ1-6; V: TRBV7-9; D: -; DNA: TGTGCCAGCAGCTTTTACGGGGATAATTCACCCCTCCACTTT; CDR3: CASSFYGDNSPLHF
size: once; J: TRBJ2-7; V: TRBV19; D: TRBD2; DNA: TGTGCCAGCCGGGGACTAGCAGACTACGAGCAGTACTTC; CDR3: CASRGLADYEQYF
size: few; J: TRBJ2-3; V: TRBV6-5; D: -; DNA: TGTGCCAGCAGGGCCGACAAAATTAGGACAGATACGCAGTATTTT; CDR3: CASRADKIRTDTQYF
size: -; J: TRBJ2-7; V: TRBV14; D: -; DNA: TGTGCCAGCAGCCAAGTATGGGGAAACGAGCAGTACTTC; CDR3: CASSQVWGNEQYF
size: -; J: TRBJ2-1; V: TRBV19; D: -; DNA: TGTGCCAGTAGACGGAGGGAGAGGAACAATGAGCAGTTCTTC; CDR3: CASRRRERNNEQFF
size: -; J: TRBJ1-1; V: TRBV6-5; D: -; DNA: TGTGCCAGCAGTTACGTTGGGGGCACTGAAGCTTTCTTT; CDR3: CASSYVGGTEAFF
size: -; J: TRBJ1-1; V: TRBV4-1; D: -; DNA: TGCGCCAGCAGCCAAGATCATCGCTTGAACACTGAAGCTTTCTTT; CDR3: CASSQDHRLNTEAFF
size: -; J: TRBJ1-5; V: TRBV11-2; D: -; DNA: TGTGCCAGCAGCTTTGCCCCGGGGCTAGGCAATCAGCCCCAGCATTTT; CDR3: CASSFAPGLGNQPQHF
size: -; J: TRBJ2-7; V: TRBV9; D: -; DNA: TGTGCCAGCAGCGTAGGGAGTTTTCCCTACGAGCAGTACTTC; CDR3: CASSVGSFPYEQYF
size: -; J: TRBJ2-2; V: TRBV7-9; D: -; DNA: TGTGCCAGCAGCCAAAAGCGGAACACCGGGGAGCTGTTTTTT; CDR3: CASSQKRNTGELFF
size: -; J: TRBJ1-1; V: TRBV5-6; D: -; DNA: TGTGCCAGCAGCTTTTTGAGGTCTGAAGCTTTCTTT; CDR3: CASSFLRSEAFF
size: -; J: TRBJ1-6; V: TRBV5-6; D: -; DNA: TGTGCCAGCAGCCCACGGATCGGCGTAGATTCACCCCTCCACTTT; CDR3: CASSPRIGVDSPLHF
size: -; J: TRBJ1-1; V: TRBV7-8; D: TRBD1; DNA: TGTGCCAGCAGCCCAGGAGGGACAGGGGGCACAGTCATGAACACTGAAGCTTTCTTT; CDR3: CASSPGGTGGTVMNTEAFF
size: few; J: TRBJ2-2; V: TRBV5-1; D: TRBD2; DNA: TGCGCCAGCACCAGCGGGGGCGGCACCGGGGAGCTGTTTTTT; CDR3: CASTSGGGTGELFF
size: -; J: TRBJ1-6; V: TRBV3-1/TRBV3-2; D: TRBD1; DNA: TGTGCCAGCAGCCTTGTATCAGGGGGTAGGGGTTCACCCCTCCACTTT; CDR3: CASSLVSGGRGSPLHF
size: -; J: TRBJ1-1; V: TRBV6-5; D: -; DNA: TGTGCCAGCGGGTGGACTGAGAACACTGAAGCTTTCTTT; CDR3: CASGWTENTEAFF
size: few; J: TRBJ2-5; V: TRBV4-1; D: -; DNA: TGCGCCAGCAGCCAAGTCGTGGCGGGACCTAGAATAAAGACCCAGTACTTC; CDR3: CASSQVVAGPRIKTQYF
size: -; J: TRBJ2-2; V: TRBV19; D: -; DNA: TGTGCCAGTCAGGGGTGGGCTTCTAACACCGGGGAGCTGTTTTTT; CDR3: CASQGWASNTGELFF